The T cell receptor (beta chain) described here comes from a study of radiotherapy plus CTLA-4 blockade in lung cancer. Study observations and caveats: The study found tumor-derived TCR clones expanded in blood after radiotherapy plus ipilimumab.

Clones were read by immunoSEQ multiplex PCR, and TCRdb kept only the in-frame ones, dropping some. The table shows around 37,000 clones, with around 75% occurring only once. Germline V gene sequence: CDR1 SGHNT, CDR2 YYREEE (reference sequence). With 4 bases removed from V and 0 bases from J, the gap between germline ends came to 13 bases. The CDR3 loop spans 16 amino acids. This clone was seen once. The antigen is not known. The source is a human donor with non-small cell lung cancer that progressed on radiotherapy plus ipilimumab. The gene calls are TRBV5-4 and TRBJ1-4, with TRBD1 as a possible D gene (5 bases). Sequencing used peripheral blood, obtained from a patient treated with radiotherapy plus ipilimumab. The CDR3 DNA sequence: TGTGCCAGCAGCCCGCAAGCGGGGGCAACTAATGAAAAACTGTTTTTT. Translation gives CASSPQAGATNEKLFF.